These T cell receptor beta chains were read from a single sample in a study of T-cell memory formation after mild COVID-19. In TCRdb, the 5' RACE reads were re-called with MiXCR into one record per CDR3 protein. Here the sample spans fewer than 400,000 distinct CDR3 sequences, roughly 15% being singletons. Sequencing was done on a sample of PBMCs or a T cell subset sorted from them (not recorded which). These receptor sequences come from a young man who had mild COVID-19 (a few samples of this study predate the infection). Cell type and time point are not known. CDR3s include the opening cysteine and the closing phenylalanine or tryptophan. The D gene is left open where the match is weak. Clone size is not always given. Where it is, it says once, few, many or a class for expanded clones.

d_call	v_call	clone_size	j_call	cdr3_nt	cdr3_aa
NA	TRBV5-1	NA	TRBJ1-3	TGCGCCAGCAGCTTGGGGGGAGACCGCTCTGGAAACACCATATATTTT	CASSLGGDRSGNTIYF
TRBD2	TRBV5-1	NA	TRBJ2-1	TGCGCCACCGGGCATGGAGCGGGGGGGCTGAATGAGCAGTTCTTC	CATGHGAGGLNEQFF
TRBD2	TRBV14	few	TRBJ2-3	TGTGCCAGCAGCCAAGTATCGGCTAGCGGGGGGACGCAGTATTTT	CASSQVSASGGTQYF
NA	TRBV6-2/TRBV6-3	few	TRBJ2-3	TGTGCCAGCAGTCAATCCGGGACTCCGAGGGATACGCAGTATTTT	CASSQSGTPRDTQYF
NA	TRBV10-3	few	TRBJ1-5	TGTGCCATCAGTCGAAGCAGGGACCAGCCCCAGCATTTT	CAISRSRDQPQHF
TRBD2	TRBV7-2	few	TRBJ2-7	TGTGCCAGCAGTCTCACAGCGGGGGGGCCGTACGAGCAGTACTTC	CASSLTAGGPYEQYF
NA	TRBV7-6	few	TRBJ2-1	TGTGCCAGCAGCTTAGATGGCAATGAGCAGTTCTTC	CASSLDGNEQFF
TRBD1	TRBV10-3	NA	TRBJ2-7	TGTGCCACCCAGACAGGGGGCTACGAGCAGTACTTC	CATQTGGYEQYF
NA	TRBV7-2	few	TRBJ2-1	TGTGCCAGCAGCCCCGACAGTCCCCTACCTGAGCAGTTCTTC	CASSPDSPLPEQFF
NA	TRBV5-1	few	TRBJ1-2	TGCGCCAGCAGCTTGGGGACATCGCAGTCTGGCTACACCTTC	CASSLGTSQSGYTF
TRBD2	TRBV29-1	NA	TRBJ2-5	TGCAGCCTAGGGACTAGCGGGGAGGGGACCCAGTACTTC	CSLGTSGEGTQYF
TRBD1	TRBV28	many	TRBJ2-5	TGTGCCAGCAGTTTACCCACAGGGGTTAAGACCCAGTACTTC	CASSLPTGVKTQYF
NA	TRBV4-1	NA	TRBJ1-2	TGCGCCAGCAGCCAAGTAATGACGAGGACCGCCTATGGCTACACCTTC	CASSQVMTRTAYGYTF
TRBD1	TRBV20-1	NA	TRBJ1-5	TGCAGTGCTTCCACAGGGGACAATCAGCCCCAGCATTTT	CSASTGDNQPQHF
NA	TRBV5-6	few	TRBJ1-4	TGTGCCAGCAGCTTCGGTGCCTATGAAAAACTGTTTTTT	CASSFGAYEKLFF
NA	TRBV4-1	NA	TRBJ2-7	TGCGCCAGCAGCCAAGATGAGGGGACTTCCTACGAGCAGTACTTC	CASSQDEGTSYEQYF
NA	TRBV7-8	NA	TRBJ1-1	TGTGCCAGCAGCCCATTGGGCCTTGGGGGCACTGAAGCTTTCTTT	CASSPLGLGGTEAFF
NA	TRBV15	few	TRBJ2-5	TGTGCCACCAGCAGAGATGGGGGGCTGGGAGAGACCCAGTACTTC	CATSRDGGLGETQYF
NA	TRBV5-8	NA	TRBJ1-2	TGTGCCAGCAGCCCCAAGGCAGGGGCAGGGGCATTCTATGGCTACACCTTC	CASSPKAGAGAFYGYTF
NA	TRBV20-1	few	TRBJ1-6	TGCAGTGCTAGAGTCCAGGACCGTTCACCCCTCCACTTT	CSARVQDRSPLHF
NA	TRBV5-6	NA	TRBJ1-2	TGTGCCAGCACCCAACTCGGGGGGGTCTATGGCTACACCTTC	CASTQLGGVYGYTF
TRBD2	TRBV5-1	NA	TRBJ2-1	TGCGCCAGCAGCTCCGCCAAGGGACTAGCGGGGGGTCCCTCCTACAATGAGCAGTTCTTC	CASSSAKGLAGGPSYNEQFF
TRBD1	TRBV12-3/TRBV12-4	NA	TRBJ2-1	TGTGCCAGCAGTCAGGGACAGGGATTAACTGGGCAGTTCTTC	CASSQGQGLTGQFF
TRBD2	TRBV7-2	NA	TRBJ2-7	TGTGCCAGCAGCGTAAGATTAGCGGGGGGCCCTACCTACGAGCAGTACTTC	CASSVRLAGGPTYEQYF
NA	TRBV20-1	NA	TRBJ2-3	TGCAGTGCTAGGGGGCGGGGGCGTTACACAGATACGCAGTATTTT	CSARGRGRYTDTQYF
NA	TRBV4-2	few	TRBJ2-3	TGTGCCAGCAGCCCGGTAAGCGGGAGCACAGATACGCAGTATTTT	CASSPVSGSTDTQYF
NA	TRBV29-1	few	TRBJ2-6	TGCAGCGTTGACGGCGGGATCGGCTCTGGGGCCAACGTCCTGACTTTC	CSVDGGIGSGANVLTF
NA	TRBV20-1	few	TRBJ1-2	TGCAGTGCTGGCCGGGACAACTATGGCTACACCTTC	CSAGRDNYGYTF
TRBD2	TRBV20-1	few	TRBJ2-5	TGCAGTGCTAGAGCGACTAGCGGCAAAGAGACCCAGTACTTC	CSARATSGKETQYF
NA	TRBV7-8	few	TRBJ2-2	TGTGCCAGCTCCCCGGGCCCCGATAGGCACCGGGAGCTGTTTTTT	CASSPGPDRHRELFF
NA	TRBV5-1	NA	TRBJ1-3	TGCGCCAGCAGCTTGGAAGGGTCGCGAGGAAACACCATATATTTT	CASSLEGSRGNTIYF
TRBD2	TRBV7-3	NA	TRBJ2-5	TGTGCCAGCAGCTTAATTAGCGGGACCCCCCAAGAGACCCAGTACTTC	CASSLISGTPQETQYF
NA	TRBV5-1	once	TRBJ1-6	TGCGCCAGCAGCTTGGGAGCGTTTAATTCACCCCTCCACTTT	CASSLGAFNSPLHF
TRBD1	TRBV30	NA	TRBJ2-1	TGTGCCTCGGCTTGGACAGGCTACAATGAGCAGTTCTTC	CASAWTGYNEQFF
NA	TRBV7-9	few	TRBJ1-4	TGTGCCAGCAGCTTAGAACCAGGTCGCGGTGAAAAACTGTTTTTT	CASSLEPGRGEKLFF
TRBD2	TRBV20-1	NA	TRBJ2-2	TGCAGTGCTAGGCCCGCGGGGGGGCCGACCGGGGAGCTGTTTTTT	CSARPAGGPTGELFF
TRBD1	TRBV18	NA	TRBJ1-4	TGTGCCAGCTCAACGACAGGGGGCCATGAAAAACTGTTTTTT	CASSTTGGHEKLFF
TRBD2	TRBV4-1	NA	TRBJ2-7	TGCGCCAGCAGCCCCCTAGTTCGAGCGGGGACTAGGGCCTACGAGCAGTACTTC	CASSPLVRAGTRAYEQYF
TRBD2	TRBV5-1	few	TRBJ2-1	TGCGCCAGCAGCTTGGCGGCTAGCGGGGGGGCCGTTGAGCAGTTCTTC	CASSLAASGGAVEQFF
TRBD1	TRBV4-2	few	TRBJ2-2	TGTGCCAGCAGCCATGGGACAGCGAACACCGGGGAGCTGTTTTTT	CASSHGTANTGELFF
NA	TRBV3-1	few	TRBJ1-2	TGTGCCAGCAGCCGCTCAGATGCCCCAGAATGGGTCGGCTACACCTTC	CASSRSDAPEWVGYTF
NA	TRBV20-1	NA	TRBJ2-5	TGCAGTGCTAGGCTCCCCCCCGGTTGGGCCCAGTACTTC	CSARLPPGWAQYF
NA	TRBV29-1	NA	TRBJ2-2	TGCAGCGTGTCCGGCGCGAACACCGGGGAGCTGTTTTTT	CSVSGANTGELFF
TRBD1	TRBV29-1	few	TRBJ1-2	TGCAGCGTAAAACAGGGGGCTCGCTATGGCTACACCTTC	CSVKQGARYGYTF
TRBD1	TRBV4-1	few	TRBJ1-2	TGCGCCAGCAGCCAAGGACATAACAGGGGACCCAATGGCTACACCTTC	CASSQGHNRGPNGYTF
TRBD1	TRBV7-9	many	TRBJ2-1	TGTGCCAGCAGCTTAGGGGACAGGGCCCACAATGAGCAGTTCTTC	CASSLGDRAHNEQFF
TRBD2	TRBV4-2	many	TRBJ2-5	TGTGCCAGCAGCCAGACCCCAGCGGGGGGTCTTGGAGAGACCCAGTACTTC	CASSQTPAGGLGETQYF
NA	TRBV20-1	many	TRBJ2-5	TGCAGTGCTAGAGATCCGTCGCTGGGGGTCCGGGAGACCCAGTACTTC	CSARDPSLGVRETQYF
NA	TRBV12-3/TRBV12-4	NA	TRBJ2-3	TGTGCCAGCTCTCCTTGGGGGGGCGGTGGAGATACGCAGTATTTT	CASSPWGGGGDTQYF
TRBD2	TRBV9	NA	TRBJ2-1	TGTGCCAGCAGCGCCCACGGGGGGGCATCCTACAATGAGCAGTTCTTC	CASSAHGGASYNEQFF
NA	TRBV29-1	NA	TRBJ2-7	TGCAGCGCCGAGACGGGGATCGACGAGCAGTACTTC	CSAETGIDEQYF
NA	TRBV28	NA	TRBJ2-2	TGTGCCAGCAAACCCGAGGGGGGCCGCACCGGGGAGCTGTTTTTT	CASKPEGGRTGELFF
NA	TRBV6-5	NA	TRBJ2-3	TGTGCCAGCAGTTCAACCTACACAAGTCACACAGATACGCAGTATTTT	CASSSTYTSHTDTQYF
TRBD2	TRBV27	few	TRBJ2-6	TGTGCCAGCAGTTTTATCGGGGGACTACGCTCTGGGGCCAACGTCCTGACTTTC	CASSFIGGLRSGANVLTF